This paragraph covers one T cell receptor beta chain sequence. Using immunoSEQ multiplex PCR, the repertoire was profiled, and TCRdb retains in-frame clones only, with some absent. This table has approximately 73,000 clones, just over 90% appearing once. The data derive from a study of T cell changes during pregnancy in multiple sclerosis. Germline V CDR1 and CDR2: LNHDA, SQIVND (reference sequence). V lost 6 bases to trimming and J lost 4 bases; unmatched junction nucleotides: 6. The CDR3 totals 14 residues. The chain recombines TRBV19 with TRBJ2-5; 9 bases fit TRBD1. The TCR was taken from a female donor with multiple sclerosis, enrolled in a pregnancy study. This specimen was CD4+ T cells from peripheral blood mononuclear cells, taken before pregnancy. The CDR3 DNA is TGTGCCAGTAGCACAGGGGGCGGGGGAGAGACCCAGTACTTC. It codes for CASSTGGGGETQYF.